This passage covers 14 T cell receptor beta chains from one sample sequenced in a study of T cell repertoires in ileal Crohn's disease. Assay used: immunoSEQ multiplex PCR; TCRdb lists only in-frame clones, some missing. The sample yields 11,000 to 15,000 clones, 80% to 85% seen once. Sequenced sample: ileal tissue. Every receptor here comes from an adult with Crohn's disease.

V and J are TRBV5-6 and TRBJ2-5, with D possibly matching TRBD2 (6 bases). Trimming removed 1 base at V and 5 bases at J, with 18 bases between. Germline CDR1 and CDR2: SGHDT and YYEEEE. The CDR3 covers 16 residues. CDR3 DNA: TGTGCCAGCAGCTTGTCGCGACTAGGGCCAGGGGAGACCCAGTACTTC. Translated: CASSLSRLGPGETQYF.

The V gene is TRBV5-1, the J gene TRBJ2-2; 9 nucleotides align to TRBD1. With V trimmed by 4 bases and J by 6 bases, 7 bases remained unmatched. CDR1 SGHRS and CDR2 YFSETQ come from the germline V gene. The CDR3 consists of 15 residues. The CDR3 DNA reads TGCGCCAGCAGCCACCGGGACAGGGTCCCCGGGGAGCTGTTTTTT. This encodes CASSHRDRVPGELFF.

V usage is TRBV19 and J usage is TRBJ2-7; 9 bases are a match to TRBD2. The CDR3 is 15 amino acids. V shed 3 bases, J shed 2 bases, and the junction held 5 bases outside the gene matches. Germline V gene sequence: CDR1 LNHDA, CDR2 SQIVND (reference sequence). In DNA form, the CDR3 reads TGTGCCAGTAGTATCGGCCTAGCGGGAACCTACGAGCAGTACTTC. Translated, it gives CASSIGLAGTYEQYF.

In DNA, the CDR3 is TGTGCCAGCAGTTACTCCCCCCAGGGGGCCGGGGGAGCTTTCTTT. Protein product: CASSYSPQGAGGAFF. This chain links TRBV6-5 with TRBJ1-1; TRBD1 aligns across 8 bases. The length of the CDR3 is 15 residues. V gave up 0 bases and J gave up 10 bases; unmatched junction bases: 10. From germline, CDR1 is MNHEY and CDR2 SVGAGI.

The chain recombines TRBV7-3 with TRBJ1-1; the D is unclear. The CDR3 extends over 14 amino acids. CDR1 and CDR2 from the germline V gene are SGHTA and FQGTGA. V lost 1 base and J lost 0, with 6 bases in between. The CDR3 spells CASSLKSLNTEAFF. For the CDR3, the DNA is TGTGCCAGCAGCTTAAAGAGTCTGAACACTGAAGCTTTCTTT.

The chain has TRBV27 and TRBJ2-5, with a weak D call TRBD2 (6 bases). TRBJ2-7 matches the DNA end more closely, so the J call is doubtful. Germline loops: CDR1 MNHEY, CDR2 SMNVEV (reference sequence). This CDR3 is built from 13 residues. The CDR3 region has the DNA TGTGCCAGCAGATTTACCGGGAGCTACGAGCAGTACTTC. It encodes CASRFTGSYEQYF.

V gene TRBV18 combines with J gene TRBJ2-7; a weak D match, TRBD1 (6 bases). Germline V gene sequence: CDR1 KGHSH, CDR2 LQKENI. Trimming cost V 3 bases and J 3 bases, with 18 bases left between them. The CDR3 has 16 amino acids. The CDR3 DNA reads as TGTGCCAGCTCACCCCCCTCCGGGGACAAAGGCTACGAGCAGTACTTC. It yields the protein CASSPPSGDKGYEQYF.

The chain employs TRBV28 and TRBJ1-2, with 9 bases identical to TRBD1. CDR1 and CDR2 from the germline V gene are MDHEN and SYDVKM. V lost 6 bases and J lost 8; bases outside the gene matches: 10. The length of the CDR3 is 14 residues. CDR3 coding DNA: TGTGCCAGCAGGACGACCGGGACAGGGTACGGCTACACCTTC. Residues: CASRTTGTGYGYTF.

The V call is TRBV5-1, the J call TRBJ2-7; 14 positions agree with TRBD2. The V gene end was trimmed by 4 bases and the J gene end by 0 bases; junction bases not matched to a gene: 12. There are 19 residues in the CDR3. Germline values: CDR1 SGHRS, CDR2 YFSETQ. CDR3 in amino acids: CASSLEPGLAGVSSYEQYF. CDR3 DNA: TGCGCCAGCAGCCTAGAACCGGGACTAGCGGGAGTTAGCTCCTACGAGCAGTACTTC.

The chain combines TRBV11-2 with TRBJ1-1; TRBD1 matches at 11 bases. The CDR3 extends over 16 amino acids. The V gene's germline CDR1 is SGHAT and CDR2 FQNNGV. The trim removed 1 base at V and 7 bases at J, leaving 8 bases unmatched. The CDR3 loop reads CASSLAHGQGAIEAFF. The CDR3 region has the DNA TGTGCCAGCAGCTTAGCCCATGGACAGGGGGCCATTGAAGCTTTCTTT.

The chain combines TRBV5-1 with TRBJ2-2; the match to TRBD2 covers 10 bases. The CDR3 is made up of 15 amino acids. V trimming: 4 bases; J trimming: 5 bases; junction bases outside the gene matches: 5. Germline values: CDR1 SGHRS, CDR2 YFSETQ. The chain's CDR3 is CASSPIAGGTGELFF. CDR3 in DNA: TGCGCCAGCAGCCCGATAGCGGGAGGTACCGGGGAGCTGTTTTTT.

The chain uses TRBV10-3 and TRBJ1-2; D is undetermined. Trimming left V 2 bases short and J 2 bases short, with 6 bases between. CDR3 length: 13 residues. CDR1 and CDR2 (germline): ENHRY, SYGVKD. The DNA of the CDR3 is TGTGCCATCAGTGAGACCCTAAACTATGGCTACACCTTC. Residues: CAISETLNYGYTF.

The chain is built from TRBV6-5 and TRBJ2-5, with a possible D match to TRBD1 (6 bases). This CDR3 is 13 amino acids long. CDR1 and CDR2 (germline): MNHEY, SVGAGI. V was pared by 2 bases and J by 4 bases, with 8 bases between. CDR3 coding DNA: TGTGCCAGCAGTTACCCCAGGGGAGAGACCCAGTACTTC. Protein product: CASSYPRGETQYF.

V is TRBV27 and J is TRBJ2-2, with TRBD2 identical over 8 bases. The germline gives CDR1 MNHEY, CDR2 SMNVEV (reference sequence). This CDR3 region has 14 residues. With V trimmed by 9 bases and J by 8 bases, 11 bases remained unmatched. CDR3 DNA sequence: TGTGCCAGGACGGGCGGGAGGTCTCCGGGGGAGCTGTTTTTT. It yields the protein CARTGGRSPGELFF.